These 25 T cell receptor beta chains were all obtained from the same sample, sequenced in a study of shared clonotypes between healthy human individuals. Profiled with immunoSEQ multiplex PCR; TCRdb holds only in-frame clones, not every one. The repertoire consists of 70,000 to 95,000 clones, with about 65% occurring once and the leading ten covering around 50%. The sequencing input was memory CD8+ T cells sorted from blood. As to subset: CD45RO+ cells pooled with CCR7-negative TemRA cells. The receptors here all came from a man aged 30 to 39 in good health.

The rearrangement uses TRBV27 and TRBJ1-5, with D uncertain. Trimming pared 5 bases from V and 2 bases from J, leaving 7 bases between. Germline V gives CDR1 MNHEY, CDR2 SMNVEV (reference sequence). The CDR3 runs to 13 residues. The DNA of the CDR3 is TGTGCCAGCAGTACCGCGGGCAATCAGCCCCAGCATTTT. It codes for CASSTAGNQPQHF.

J is TRBJ2-3 and V is TRBV19, with 9 bases aligning to TRBD2. The V gene's germline CDR1 is LNHDA and CDR2 SQIVND (reference sequence). CDR3 length: 19 residues. V dropped 4 bases and J dropped 0; count of bases not matched to a gene: 14. The CDR3 DNA follows: TGTGCCAGTAGTAACTTAGACCTGACTAGCGGAACAAGCACAGATACGCAGTATTTT. Residues: CASSNLDLTSGTSTDTQYF.

The rearrangement links TRBV25-1 to TRBJ2-7; the match to TRBD1 covers 9 bases. V was clipped by 6 bases and J by 1 base; unmatched bases: 7. The CDR3 covers 15 residues. Germline V gene sequence: CDR1 MGHDK, CDR2 SYGVNS. The DNA for the CDR3 is TGTGCCAGCAGCCCCGGGGGGACAGGGTCCTACGAGCAGTACTTC. Its protein product is CASSPGGTGSYEQYF.

The chain is built from TRBV6-1 and TRBJ2-1, with 7 positions matching TRBD1. Germline-derived CDR1 and CDR2 are MNHNS and SASEGT. CDR3 length: 14 residues. The ends lost 7 bases at V and 3 bases at J; junction bases unmatched: 6. CDR3 protein: CASTLGQIYNEQFF. As DNA, the CDR3 is TGTGCCAGCACCCTGGGACAGATCTACAATGAGCAGTTCTTC.

This chain uses TRBV5-6 with TRBJ1-3; TRBD1 might be the D (6 bases). This CDR3 comprises 13 residues. Germline assignment: CDR1 SGHDT and CDR2 YYEEEE. V shed 5 bases and J shed 2 bases, with 8 bases lying between them. As DNA, the CDR3 is TGTGCCAGCAGTTCAGGGGCTGGAAACACCATATATTTT. Translating it yields CASSSGAGNTIYF.

As for this clone: A read error may account for a junction end that differs from germline. This chain connects TRBV11-2 to TRBJ2-6, with 10 positions matching TRBD1. The CDR3 runs to 17 residues. Germline V gene data show CDR1 as SGHAT and CDR2 as FQNNGV. The CDR3 sequence: CASSQGDRGSGANVPTF. CDR3 sequence (DNA): TGTGCCAGCAGCCAAGGGGACAGGGGCTCTGGGGCCAACGTCCCGACTTTC. The whole variable domain, remainder taken from reference TRBV11-2 and TRBJ2-6, is EAGVAQSPRYKIIEKRQSVAFWCNPISGHATLYWYQQILGQGPKLLIQFQNNGVVDDSQLPKDRFSAERLKGVDSTLKIQPAKLEDSAVYLCASSQGDRGSGANVPTFGAGSRLTVL.

V gene TRBV25-1 combines with J gene TRBJ2-3; no reliable D call. CDR1 and CDR2 (germline): MGHDK, SYGVNS. The CDR3 spans 12 residues. With 5 bases removed from V and 0 bases from J, the gap between germline ends came to 3 bases. CDR3 coding DNA: TGTGCCAGCAGTAGAAGCACAGATACGCAGTATTTT. Translated, it gives CASSRSTDTQYF.

This clone was observed many times. This rearrangement joins TRBV28 to TRBJ2-7; D is unclear. The germline V and J ends were trimmed by 2 bases and 2 bases, with 1 base remaining between them. Germline V gives CDR1 MDHEN, CDR2 SYDVKM. This CDR3 has 11 residues. Written as DNA, the CDR3 is TGTGCCAGCAGTTTAACCTACGAGCAGTACTTC. It codes for CASSLTYEQYF. Together with reference TRBV28 and TRBJ2-7, the CDR3 gives the full variable domain: DVKVTQSSRYLVKRTGEKVFLECVQDMDHENMFWYRQDPGLGLRLIYFSYDVKMKEKGDIPEGYSVSREKKERFSLILESASTNQTSMYLCASSLTYEQYFGPGTRLTVT.

A remark on this clone: The same CDR3 also results from other DNA sequences found in this sample. The chain is built from TRBV6-1 and TRBJ2-7; 9 positions match TRBD1. Trimming at V came to 2 bases and at J to 3 bases, leaving 5 bases not matched to a gene. The V gene's germline CDR1 is MNHNS and CDR2 SASEGT. The CDR3 is 15 amino acids. For the CDR3, the DNA is TGTGCCAGCAGTGAATCCCTGACAGGGGGCTACGAGCAGTACTTC. Protein: CASSESLTGGYEQYF.

CDR3 DNA sequence: TGTGCCAGCAAGACTAGTTACGGGGCCAACGTCCTGACTTTC. It codes for CASKTSYGANVLTF. The genes are TRBV27 and TRBJ2-6; D possibly corresponds to TRBD2 (6 bases). The length of the CDR3 is 14 residues. Germline lookup yields CDR1 MNHEY and CDR2 SMNVEV (reference sequence). The germline V and J ends were trimmed by 7 bases and 4 bases, with 11 bases remaining between them.

This clone was recorded a few times. This chain joins TRBV6-4 and TRBJ2-1; 9 nucleotides align to TRBD2. Germline trimming cut 4 bases from V and 9 bases from J; bases unmatched to any gene: 10. Germline loops: CDR1 MRHNA, CDR2 SNTAGT. The CDR3 covers 15 residues. The CDR3 spells CASSVAEASGAEQFF. Here the CDR3 DNA reads TGTGCCAGCAGTGTCGCGGAAGCTAGCGGGGCTGAGCAGTTCTTC.

The V and J genes are TRBV27 and TRBJ2-7; weak D call: TRBD1 (6 bases). CDR1 MNHEY and CDR2 SMNVEV come from the germline V gene (reference sequence). V was clipped by 2 bases and J by 4 bases, with 24 bases between them. This CDR3 is 18 amino acids long. For the CDR3, the DNA is TGTGCCAGCAGTTTAACCAATCCCACGGGACAAGATTTTTACGAGCAGTACTTC. Translated, it gives CASSLTNPTGQDFYEQYF.

The sample holds a few counts of this clone. The V gene is TRBV25-1, the J gene TRBJ1-5; a weak D match, TRBD1 (6 bases). The CDR3 is made up of 16 amino acids. CDR1 is MGHDK and CDR2 is SYGVNS in the germline V gene. Trimming stripped 1 base from V and 4 bases from J, with 14 bases between. DNA for the CDR3: TGTGCCAGCAGTGAATCCCAGGGGACGGAGAATCAGCCCCAGCATTTT. As protein: CASSESQGTENQPQHF.

This chain uses TRBV29-1 with TRBJ2-3; maybe TRBD1 (7 bases). V lost 5 bases and J lost 1, with 13 bases in between. CDR1 is SQVTM and CDR2 is ANQGSEA in the germline V gene. The CDR3 totals 14 residues. CDR3 in DNA: TGCAGCGTTTTAGGAGGGGGCGGCACAGATACGCAGTATTTT. Translating gives CSVLGGGGTDTQYF.

Only a few counts were recorded for this clone. The chain uses TRBV29-1 and TRBJ2-2; D is ambiguous. V dropped 3 bases and J dropped 3 bases, with 8 bases sitting between them. The CDR3 is made up of 13 amino acids. Germline V gives CDR1 SQVTM, CDR2 ANQGSEA. The DNA for the CDR3 is TGCAGCGTTGATGCTGGGTACACCGGGGAGCTGTTTTTT. It codes for CSVDAGYTGELFF.

The J gene is TRBJ2-1, the V gene TRBV6-6; TRBD2 agrees at 9 bases. The CDR3 covers 14 residues. The ends lost 5 bases at V and 7 bases at J; junction bases unmatched: 6. Germline CDR1 reads MNHNY; CDR2 reads SVGAGI (reference sequence). The CDR3 DNA sequence: TGTGCCAGCAGTCCTAGCGGGACCGGGAATGAGCAGTTCTTC. This sequence encodes CASSPSGTGNEQFF.

The rearrangement links TRBV5-1 to TRBJ2-2; D may correspond to TRBD1 or TRBD2 (5 bases each). The V end lost 4 bases, the J end lost 2 bases, and 12 bases lay between the germline ends. CDR1 and CDR2 from the germline V gene are SGHRS and YFSETQ. The CDR3 length is 15 residues. This CDR3 reads CASSIQGPNTGELFF. The DNA of the CDR3 is TGCGCCAGCAGCATCCAGGGACCTAACACCGGGGAGCTGTTTTTT.

The chain joins TRBV6-1 to TRBJ2-1; 13 bases agree with TRBD2. With 3 bases clipped from V and 9 bases from J, the junction kept 5 bases outside the gene matches. CDR1 and CDR2 from the germline V gene are MNHNS and SASEGT. The CDR3 length is 15 residues. CDR3 residues: CASSDGLAGAIEQFF. Written as DNA, the CDR3 is TGTGCCAGCAGTGACGGACTAGCGGGAGCTATTGAGCAGTTCTTC.

The V and J genes are TRBV6-5 and TRBJ2-7; D tentatively reads TRBD1 or TRBD2 (6 bases each). CDR1 MNHEY and CDR2 SVGAGI come from the germline V gene. Between the trimmed V and J ends, which lost 0 bases and 9 bases, there was a span of 15 bases. CDR3 length: 14 residues. This chain's CDR3 is CASSYSKRGDGQYF. The CDR3 coding sequence is TGTGCCAGCAGTTACTCGAAAAGGGGGGACGGGCAGTACTTC.

This sequence joins TRBV11-2 and TRBJ2-7; D is ambiguous. Deletions cut 1 base from V and 0 bases from J, with 7 bases between. The CDR3 extends over 14 amino acids. Germline CDR1 reads SGHAT; CDR2 reads FQNNGV. The CDR3 bases are TGTGCCAGCAGCTTAGTACTGAGCTCCTACGAGCAGTACTTC. Amino acids: CASSLVLSSYEQYF.

This chain's CDR3 is CASSNRAKNITDTQYF. CDR3 nucleotides: TGCGCCAGCAGCAACAGGGCGAAAAATATCACAGATACGCAGTATTTT. The J gene is TRBJ2-3, the V gene TRBV10-2; D may be TRBD1 (6 bases). The germline gives CDR1 WSHSY, CDR2 SAAADI. This CDR3 region has 16 residues. V was pared by 6 bases and J by 2 bases, with 18 bases between.

In its sample, this clone was seen many times. The chain is built from TRBV7-9 and TRBJ1-1; D is possibly TRBD1 (5 bases). This CDR3 is 17 amino acids long. V dropped 1 base and J dropped 0 bases, with 15 bases sitting between them. Germline loops: CDR1 SEHNR, CDR2 FQNEAQ (reference sequence). DNA of the CDR3: TGTGCCAGCAGCTTAGGTGGGGCGATGGGGATGAACACTGAAGCTTTCTTT. Protein: CASSLGGAMGMNTEAFF.

This chain connects TRBV9 to TRBJ2-1, with a possible D match to TRBD2 (5 bases). The CDR3 length is 16 residues. Germline CDR1 reads SGDLS; CDR2 reads YYNGEE. Trimming left V 1 base short and J 7 bases short, with 18 bases between. The DNA of the CDR3 is TGTGCCAGCAGCGTAAGCCCTCAGAGGGAGTGGAATGAGCAGTTCTTC. This translates into CASSVSPQREWNEQFF. Together with reference TRBV9 and TRBJ2-1, the CDR3 gives the full variable domain: DSGVTQTPKHLITATGQRVTLRCSPRSGDLSVYWYQQSLDQGLQFLIQYYNGEERAKGNILERFSAQQFPDLHSELNLSSLELGDSALYFCASSVSPQREWNEQFFGPGTRLTVL.

This chain links TRBV6-1 with TRBJ2-3; TRBD2 aligns across 7 bases. Germline V lookup: CDR1 MNHNS, CDR2 SASEGT. Trimming took 5 bases from V and 2 from J; bases not matched to a gene: 1. The CDR3 has 13 amino acids. The CDR3 bases are TGTGCCAGCAGTCTAGCGGTCACAGATACGCAGTATTTT. This gives the protein CASSLAVTDTQYF.

The sample holds a few counts of this clone. This CDR3 reads CASRILGGGPRETQYF. The CDR3 DNA is TGTGCCAGCAGGATCCTAGGGGGAGGGCCGCGAGAGACCCAGTACTTC. This sequence joins TRBV7-9 and TRBJ2-5, with a possible D match to TRBD2 (7 bases). The germline V gene has CDR1 SEHNR and CDR2 FQNEAQ (reference sequence). Trimming left V 6 bases short and J 4 bases short, with 21 bases between. This CDR3 has 16 amino acids.